The rows below give T cell receptor beta chains drawn from one sample of a study of cytomegalovirus exposure and HLA in healthy donors. Here immunoSEQ multiplex PCR was the method, and the copy in TCRdb shows in-frame clones only, minus some. The sample has over 150,000 clones; roughly four fifths are singletons. Sequenced: PBMCs. The receptors were gathered from a man in his forties or fifties in good health and CMV-seropositive. Each CDR3 is given with its conserved first and last residue. A D gene is named only where the DNA matches it firmly. Size is omitted from some rows. Given values are once, few, many or a class for expanded clones.

>TRBJ2-3|TRBD2|TRBV19|-
CARLRSAGVADTQYF
TGTGCCAGACTAAGATCGGCGGGGGTGGCAGATACGCAGTATTTT
>TRBJ2-3|-|TRBV2|-
CASSDQGPIPRGADTQYF
TGTGCCAGCAGTGATCAGGGGCCAATACCTCGGGGGGCAGATACGCAGTATTTT
>TRBJ1-4|-|TRBV11-2|-
CASSLVGGVHEKLFF
TGTGCCAGCAGCTTAGTGGGCGGGGTTCATGAAAAACTGTTTTTT
>TRBJ1-2|TRBD1|TRBV4-1|-
CASSLVPGQLISYGYTF
TGCGCCAGCAGCCTCGTACCGGGACAGTTAATTTCCTATGGCTACACCTTC
>TRBJ2-5|TRBD1|TRBV7-9|-
CASSPGTGGETQYF
TGTGCCAGCAGCCCCGGGACAGGGGGAGAGACCCAGTACTTC
>TRBJ2-2|TRBD2|TRBV7-9|-
CASSTSGRADTGELFF
TGTGCCAGCAGCACTAGCGGGAGGGCCGACACCGGGGAGCTGTTTTTT
>TRBJ1-4|TRBD1|TRBV10-3|-
CAISDDREEEKLFF
TGTGCCATCAGTGACGACAGGGAGGAGGAAAAACTGTTTTTT
>TRBJ1-1|TRBD1|TRBV28|once
CASSLGLGQGAPEAFF
TGTGCCAGCAGTTTAGGTTTGGGGCAGGGGGCACCTGAAGCTTTCTTT
>TRBJ1-6|-|TRBV28|-
CASSFFRAENSPLHF
TGTGCCAGCAGTTTTTTCAGGGCAGAAAATTCACCCCTCCACTTT
>TRBJ1-2|-|TRBV9|few
CASSVAFGEGPYGYTF
TGTGCCAGCAGCGTAGCTTTCGGAGAGGGCCCCTATGGCTACACCTTC